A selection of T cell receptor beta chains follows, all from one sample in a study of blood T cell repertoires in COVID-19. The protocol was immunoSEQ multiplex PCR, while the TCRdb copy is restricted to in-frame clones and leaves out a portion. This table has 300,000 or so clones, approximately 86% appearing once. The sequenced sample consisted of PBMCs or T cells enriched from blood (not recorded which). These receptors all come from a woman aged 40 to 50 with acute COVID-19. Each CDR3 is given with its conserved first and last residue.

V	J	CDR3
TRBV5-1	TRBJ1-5	CASSPGGIGNQPQHF
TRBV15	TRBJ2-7	CATSLTTSYEQYF
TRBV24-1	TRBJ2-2	CATSVTGYTGELFF
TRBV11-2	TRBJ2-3	CASSLRALGGGSDTQYF
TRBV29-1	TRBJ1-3	CSVTRDRVGSGNTIYF
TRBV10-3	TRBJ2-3	CAISEFSGLTGRGDTQYF
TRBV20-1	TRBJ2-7	CSASHDRGEQYF
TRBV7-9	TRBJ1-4	CASSRQGQTNEKLFF
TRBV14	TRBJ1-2	CASSADRHGYTF
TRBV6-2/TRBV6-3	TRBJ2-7	CASSYPPVIYEQYF
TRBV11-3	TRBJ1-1	CASSLVGPKSNTEAFF
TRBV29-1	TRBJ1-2	CSVVRTDYGYTF
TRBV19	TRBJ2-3	CASSIKLAGVRSTDTQYF
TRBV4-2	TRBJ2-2	CASSQDNVLAGGRVELFF
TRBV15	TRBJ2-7	CATTRDRAGGSYEQYF
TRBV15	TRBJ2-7	CATSRDRGYEQYF
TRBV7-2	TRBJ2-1	CASSQRPSGSSYNEQFF
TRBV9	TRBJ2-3	CASSVGTVPSTDTQYF
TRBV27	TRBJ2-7	CASSFLGAPGQKYEQYF
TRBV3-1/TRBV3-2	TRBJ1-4	CASSSQGLANEKLFF
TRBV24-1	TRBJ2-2	CATSRQGPGELFF
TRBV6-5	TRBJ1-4	CASRIRQAAGF
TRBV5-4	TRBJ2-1	CASSSGLESSYNEQFF
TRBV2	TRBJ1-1	CASSAPLGHGSPEAFF
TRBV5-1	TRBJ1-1	CASSLEQNTEAFF
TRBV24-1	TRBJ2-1	CATSEASLAGSNNEQFF
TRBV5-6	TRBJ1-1	CASSSVPGQGGTEAFF
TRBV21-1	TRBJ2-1	CASRGTFHILTLGANGQFF
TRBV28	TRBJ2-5	CASSPVRQGGETQYF
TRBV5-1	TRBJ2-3	CASSLEHSTDTQYF
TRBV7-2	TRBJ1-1	CASRDMYSKAFF
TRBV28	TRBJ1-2	CASSLSRTGNYGYTF
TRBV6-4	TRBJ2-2	CASSDDGATGELFF
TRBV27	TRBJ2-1	CASIELGTGRNEQFF
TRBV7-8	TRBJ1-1	CASSPGQGAMNTEAFF
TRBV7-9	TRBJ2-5	CASTPSRVETQYF
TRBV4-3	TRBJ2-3	CASSHNAYTDTQYF
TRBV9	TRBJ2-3	CASSPSRGTSLTDTQYF
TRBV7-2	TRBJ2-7	CASSWTGTGSYEQYF
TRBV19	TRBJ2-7	CASSSPGPGPSYEQYF
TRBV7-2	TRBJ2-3	CASSVSGGAADTQYF
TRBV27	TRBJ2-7	CASSLALAGGGRGEQYF
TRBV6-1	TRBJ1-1	CASSEAGGLNTEAFF
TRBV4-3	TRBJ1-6	CASSQDQYSPLHF
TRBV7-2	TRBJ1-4	CASSLDRTGGEKLFF
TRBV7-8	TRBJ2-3	CASSLRGWDESTDTQYF
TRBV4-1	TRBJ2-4	CASSLGSGTSGAKNIQYF
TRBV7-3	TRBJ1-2	CASSWGLGGQGYTF
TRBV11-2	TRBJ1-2	CASSLAGQGGLYGYTF
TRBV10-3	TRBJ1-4	CAISESYRHNEKLFF
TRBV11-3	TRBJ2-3	CASSLEGQGVGLISTDTQYF
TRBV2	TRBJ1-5	CASRPDRAGQPQHF
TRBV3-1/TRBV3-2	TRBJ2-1	CASSPVGGQGPNEQFF
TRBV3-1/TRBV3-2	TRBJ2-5	CASSQGFSRQETQYF
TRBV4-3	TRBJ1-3	CASSRDRGKPNTIYF